This TCR beta chain was sequenced during a study of breast tumors, draining lymph nodes, adjacent tissues. Overall study findings and caveats: Compared with lymph nodes, tumors were less diverse; compared with nontumor tissue, more. Data fit most tumor T cells coming from lymph node, expanding in tumor. Luminal-like breast cancer showed significantly higher tumor–nontumor repertoire similarity than basal-like.

This clonotype has a single count. Its antigen is not identified. A much larger clone lies one base from this, so it may be a read error. The lymph nodes were axillary draining lymph nodes from breast cancer patients. Each CDR3 protein gets one entry after TCRdb re-called the multiplex PCR reads with MiXCR. The sample holds approximately 88,000 distinct CDR3 sequences; 25% to 35% are singletons and the top ten take more than 8%. CDR3 length equals 16 residues. V was trimmed by 1 base and J by 2 bases, leaving 12 bases between them. Looked up from germline, CDR1 is MGHRA and CDR2 is YSYEKL. Sequencing used axillary lymph node tissue. The TCR sequence derives from a female donor with breast cancer. Some clones in this sample may be carry-over from other donors' samples. The gene calls are TRBV4-1 and TRBJ2-4; D is unresolved. The CDR3 loop is CASSQAGVGSKNIQYF. The CDR3 DNA is TGCGCCAGCAGCCAAGCTGGGGTCGGGTCCAAAAACATTCAGTACTTC.